The 6 T cell receptor beta chains in this list originate from one sample, sequenced in a study of CD8+ T cells in alopecia areata. Following extraction, RNA underwent reverse transcription to cDNA, which served as the sequencing template. Only in-frame clones appear in the TCRdb table, and some are missing; sequencing was by immunoSEQ multiplex PCR. Recorded here are over 250,000 clones, none singletons. Cutaneous lymph nodes were pooled and cells sorted by CD4, CD8alpha, NKG2D, NKG2ACE and more. Source material: CD4+ T cells sorted from a lymph node. These receptors came from a C3H/HeJ mouse with alopecia areata. For this mouse line, the MHC haplotype is H2-k.

With respect to this clone: Genes and germline come from the mouse. This same CDR3 is encoded by further DNA sequences in the sample. This CDR3 reads CAWSLLGYEQYF. The DNA read from the CDR3 is TGTGCCTGGAGTCTATTGGGCTAT. The chain links TRBV31 to TRBJ2-7; D not certain. The read ends 4 residues before the CDR3 terminus; that terminus is restored from the germline J gene. Germline CDR1 and CDR2: GKSSPN and SITVG. V lost 0 bases, J lost 3 bases, and 6 bases lay in between. CDR3 length: 12 amino acids.

About this clone: Mouse names are used for the genes. The CDR3 end falls 4 residues outside the read, so it is completed with the germline J gene. At the DNA level, this CDR3 is encoded by other sequences in the same sample as well. V gene TRBV13-1 combines with J gene TRBJ1-2; D is uncertain. The V end was cut by 0 bases, the J end by 0 bases, with 6 bases between. The germline V gene has CDR1 NSHNY and CDR2 SYGAGN. This CDR3 has 14 amino acids. The sequenced part of the CDR3 DNA is TGTGCCAGCAGTGATGCAACAACAAACTCC. Translation gives CASSDATTNS. The CDR3 in its entirety is CASSDATTNSDYTF.

A word on this clone: Gene names and germline match the mouse. The observed sequence ends 4 residues before the CDR3 terminus, with the missing tail filled in from the germline J gene. This sequence joins TRBV13-1 and TRBJ1-2, with D possibly TRBD1 on 5 matching bases. V gave up 1 base and J gave up 3 bases, with 13 bases separating them. From germline, CDR1 is NSHNY and CDR2 SYGAGN. The CDR3 totals 15 residues. The CDR3 here is CASSDRQGGYSDYTF. Incomplete CDR3 DNA: TGTGCCAGCAGTGATCGGCAGGGAGGATACTCC.

Regarding this clone: Genes and germline come from the mouse. With the read ending 4 residues before the CDR3 end, the germline J gene is used to fill in that end. This chain joins TRBV13-1 and TRBJ2-3, with D perhaps TRBD1 (5 bases). Trimming shortened V by 2 bases and J by 4 bases, and 8 bases separated the two germline ends. Looked up from germline, CDR1 is NSHNY and CDR2 is SYGAGN. The CDR3 is 13 residues long. Here the CDR3 reads CASSESGTETLYF. The CDR3 bases that were read are TGTGCCAGCAGTGAGTCAGGGACAGAA.

This clone occurred a few times. These gene names are mouse names. The read is 4 residues too short to cover the CDR3 end, so that end is filled in from the germline J gene. This chain joins TRBV13-1 and TRBJ1-1, with D unresolved. The V gene lost 1 base and the J gene lost 1 base, with 5 bases spanning the gap. The CDR3 has 13 residues. Per the germline V gene, CDR1 is NSHNY and CDR2 is SYGAGN. CDR3 protein: CASSDTENTEVFF. CDR3 bases read: TGTGCCAGCAGTGATACAGAAAACACA.

In the case of this clone: The gene names here belong to mouse. The missing CDR3 end, 4 residues past where the read stops, is filled in from the germline J gene. V and J are TRBV5 and TRBJ2-5; 7 nucleotides align to TRBD1. This CDR3 comprises 15 residues. Germline loops: CDR1 LGHNA, CDR2 YNLKQL (reference sequence). V was clipped by 4 bases and J by 3 bases; unmatched bases: 7. The sequenced CDR3 bases are TGTGCCAGCAGCCCCTCCGGGGACAGACAAGAC. Its translation is CASSPSGDRQD. The CDR3, in full, reads CASSPSGDRQDTQYF.